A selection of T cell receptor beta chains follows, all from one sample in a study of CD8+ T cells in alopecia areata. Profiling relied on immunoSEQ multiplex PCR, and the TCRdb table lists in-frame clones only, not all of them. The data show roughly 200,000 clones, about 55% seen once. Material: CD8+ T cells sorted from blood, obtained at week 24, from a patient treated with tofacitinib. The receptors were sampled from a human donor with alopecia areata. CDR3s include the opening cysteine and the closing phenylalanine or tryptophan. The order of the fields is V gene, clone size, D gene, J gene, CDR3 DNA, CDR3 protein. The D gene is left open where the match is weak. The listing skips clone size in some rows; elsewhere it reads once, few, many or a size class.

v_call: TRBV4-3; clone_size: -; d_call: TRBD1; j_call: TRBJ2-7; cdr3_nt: TGCGCCAGCAGCGCGGGACAGGCCTACGAGCAGTACTTC; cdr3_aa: CASSAGQAYEQYF
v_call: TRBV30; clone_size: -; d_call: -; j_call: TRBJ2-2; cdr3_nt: TGTGCCTGGAATGTAGGGGGCACCGGGGAGCTGTTTTTT; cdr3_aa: CAWNVGGTGELFF
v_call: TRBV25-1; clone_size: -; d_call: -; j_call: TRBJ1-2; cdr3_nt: TGTGCGCAAGCCTTAGGTTCCCACAGGGCTTTGAGAGGCTACACCTTC; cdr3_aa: CAQALGSHRALRGYTF
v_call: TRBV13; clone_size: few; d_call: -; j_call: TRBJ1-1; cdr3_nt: TGTGCCAGCAGCTTATCTGAAGCTTTCTTT; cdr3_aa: CASSLSEAFF
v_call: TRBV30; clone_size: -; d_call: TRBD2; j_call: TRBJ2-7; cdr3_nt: TGTGCCTGGAGTGTCTCTCGGGGGGACGAGCAGTACTTC; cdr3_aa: CAWSVSRGDEQYF
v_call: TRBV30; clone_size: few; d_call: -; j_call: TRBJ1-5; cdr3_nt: TGTGCCTGGAGTCCTACAGATAATCAGCCCCAGCATTTT; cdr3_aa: CAWSPTDNQPQHF
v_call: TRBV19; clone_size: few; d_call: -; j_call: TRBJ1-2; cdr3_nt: TGTGCCAGTGACGAGGCTGGAGGCTATGGCTACACCTTC; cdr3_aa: CASDEAGGYGYTF
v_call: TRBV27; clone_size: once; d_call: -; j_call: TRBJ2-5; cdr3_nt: TGTGCCAGCAGTTTAGCCGAATCCGCGACCCAGTACTTC; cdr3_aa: CASSLAESATQYF
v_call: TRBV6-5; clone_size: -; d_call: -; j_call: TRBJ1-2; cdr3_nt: TGTGCCAGCAGTTCAAACCCAAGATTCTATGGCTACACCTTC; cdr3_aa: CASSSNPRFYGYTF
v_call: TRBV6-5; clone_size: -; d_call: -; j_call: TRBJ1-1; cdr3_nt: TGTGCCAGCAGTTACAGGGAGAGCACTGAAGCTTTCTTT; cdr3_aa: CASSYRESTEAFF
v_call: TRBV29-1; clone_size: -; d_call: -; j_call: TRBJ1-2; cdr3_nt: TGCAGCGTTGAGTATCCAGGGGACTATGGCTACACCTTC; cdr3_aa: CSVEYPGDYGYTF
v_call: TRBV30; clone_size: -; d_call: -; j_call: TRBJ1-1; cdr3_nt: TGTGCCTGGAGTGTAAGGTCCCCTGAAGCTTTCTTT; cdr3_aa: CAWSVRSPEAFF
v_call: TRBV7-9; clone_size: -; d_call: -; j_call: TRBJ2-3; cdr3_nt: TGTGCCAGCACCGGTACAGATACGCAGTATTTT; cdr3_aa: CASTGTDTQYF
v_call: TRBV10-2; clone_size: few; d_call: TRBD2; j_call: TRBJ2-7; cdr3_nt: TGCGCCAGCAGTGAGGGACTAGCGGGCTACGAGCAGTACTTC; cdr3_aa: CASSEGLAGYEQYF
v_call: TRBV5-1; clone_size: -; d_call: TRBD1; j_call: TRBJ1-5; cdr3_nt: TGCGCCAGCAGCCCGTACCCGGACAGGGCGAATCAGCCCCAGCATTTT; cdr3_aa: CASSPYPDRANQPQHF
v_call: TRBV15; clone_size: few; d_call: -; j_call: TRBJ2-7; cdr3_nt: TGTGCCACCAGCCCTATGGACAGCACCTACGAGCAGTACTTC; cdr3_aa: CATSPMDSTYEQYF
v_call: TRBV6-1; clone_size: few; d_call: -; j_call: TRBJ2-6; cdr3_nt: TGTGCCAGCTTAAGTGAGCCCTCTGGGGCCAACGTCCTGACTTTC; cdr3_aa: CASLSEPSGANVLTF
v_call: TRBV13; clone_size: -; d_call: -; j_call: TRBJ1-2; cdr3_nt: TGTGCCAGCAGCTCCTCCCGCCGAGACATCGACTATGGCTACACCTTC; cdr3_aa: CASSSSRRDIDYGYTF
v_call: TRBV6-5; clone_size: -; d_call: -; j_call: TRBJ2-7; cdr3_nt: TGTGCCAGCAGTTCCGGGGACGGTACCTACGAGCAGTACTTC; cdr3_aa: CASSSGDGTYEQYF
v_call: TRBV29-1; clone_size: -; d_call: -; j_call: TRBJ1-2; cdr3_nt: TGCAGCGTACCCAGGCAGGGGTATGGCTACACCTTC; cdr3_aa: CSVPRQGYGYTF
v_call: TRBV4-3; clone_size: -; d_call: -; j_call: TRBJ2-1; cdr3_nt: TGCGCCAGCAGCCAAGCATGGGCCCTCTCCTACAATGAGCAGTTCTTC; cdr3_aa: CASSQAWALSYNEQFF
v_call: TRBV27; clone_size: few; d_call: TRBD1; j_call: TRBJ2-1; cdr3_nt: TGTGCCAGCAGCTTAGGGCAGGGGGAGAATGAGCAGTTCTTC; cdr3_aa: CASSLGQGENEQFF
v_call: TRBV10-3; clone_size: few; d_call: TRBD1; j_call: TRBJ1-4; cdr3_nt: TGTGCCATCAGAGGGACAGGGGATGAAAAACTGTTTTTT; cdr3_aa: CAIRGTGDEKLFF
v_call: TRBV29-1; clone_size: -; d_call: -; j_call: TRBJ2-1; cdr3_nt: TGCAGCGTTGTGGCCGGGACGGGCTCCTACAATGAGCAGTTCTTC; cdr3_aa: CSVVAGTGSYNEQFF
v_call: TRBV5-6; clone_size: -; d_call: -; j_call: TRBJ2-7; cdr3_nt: TGTGCCAGCAGCTCTGGACAGAGCTCCTACGAGCAGTACTTC; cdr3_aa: CASSSGQSSYEQYF
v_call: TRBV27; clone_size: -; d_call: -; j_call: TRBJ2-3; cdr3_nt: TGTGCCAGCAGTTCAGGGGGGGTAGAGTCGTATTTT; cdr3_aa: CASSSGGVESYF
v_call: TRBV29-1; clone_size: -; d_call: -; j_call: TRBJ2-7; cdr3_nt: TGCAGCGTTGTGTTGGGCAGATCCTACGAGCAGTACTTC; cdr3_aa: CSVVLGRSYEQYF
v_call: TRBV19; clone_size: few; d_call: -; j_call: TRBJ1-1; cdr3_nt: TGTGCCAGTAGTGTACAGGGAGGTGCTGAAGCTTTCTTT; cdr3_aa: CASSVQGGAEAFF
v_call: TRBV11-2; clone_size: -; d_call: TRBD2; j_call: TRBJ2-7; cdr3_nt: TGTGCCAGCAGCTCACTCGGGGGAGGGAAACCCGAGCAGTACTTC; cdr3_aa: CASSSLGGGKPEQYF
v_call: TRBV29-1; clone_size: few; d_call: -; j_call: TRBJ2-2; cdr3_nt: TGCAGCGTTGCTACAGGGAGTAGCGGGGAGCTGTTTTTT; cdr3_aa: CSVATGSSGELFF
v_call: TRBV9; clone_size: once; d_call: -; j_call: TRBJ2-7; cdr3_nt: TGTGCCAGCAGCGCCACCGGCGAGCAGTACTTC; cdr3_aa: CASSATGEQYF
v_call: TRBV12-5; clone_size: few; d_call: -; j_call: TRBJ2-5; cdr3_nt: TGTGCTAGTGGCGCTCCCACAGGGGGGGGAGAGACCCAGTACTTC; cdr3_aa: CASGAPTGGGETQYF
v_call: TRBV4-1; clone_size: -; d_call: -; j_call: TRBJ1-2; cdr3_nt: TGCGCCAGCAGCCAAGAATCGGCAGGCTATGGCTACACCTTC; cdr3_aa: CASSQESAGYGYTF
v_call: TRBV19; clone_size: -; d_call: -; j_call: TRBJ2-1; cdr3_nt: TGTGCCAGTGGCAGGGGTGTTGAGCAGTTCTTC; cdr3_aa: CASGRGVEQFF
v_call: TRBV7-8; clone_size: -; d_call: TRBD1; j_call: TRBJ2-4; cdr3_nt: TGTGCCAGCAGCCCTACGACAGGGGACAAAAACATTCAGTACTTC; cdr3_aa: CASSPTTGDKNIQYF
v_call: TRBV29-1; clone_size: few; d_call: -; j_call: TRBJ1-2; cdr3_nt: TGCAGCGTTGATTCAGGGATTGGCTACACCTTC; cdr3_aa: CSVDSGIGYTF
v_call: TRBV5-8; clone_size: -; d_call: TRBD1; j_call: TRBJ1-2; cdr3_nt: TGTGCCAGCAGCTTCGGGACAGGTGCCTTCGGGGGCTACACCTTC; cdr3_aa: CASSFGTGAFGGYTF
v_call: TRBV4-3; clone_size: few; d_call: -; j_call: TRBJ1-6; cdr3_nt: TGCGCCAGCAGCCAAGGACGGGCCTCTAATTCACCCCTCCACTTT; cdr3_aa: CASSQGRASNSPLHF
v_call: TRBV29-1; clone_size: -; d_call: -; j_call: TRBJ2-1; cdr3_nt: TGCAGCGGGGCTCGGAATGAGCAGTTCTTC; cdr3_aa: CSGARNEQFF
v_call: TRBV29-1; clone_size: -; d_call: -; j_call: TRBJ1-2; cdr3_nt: TGCAGCGTCGAACAGGAGACCTTC; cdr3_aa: CSVEQETF
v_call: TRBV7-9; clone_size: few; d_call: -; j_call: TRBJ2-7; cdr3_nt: TGTGCCAGCAGCTCGACAGACTACTACGAGCAGTACTTC; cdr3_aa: CASSSTDYYEQYF
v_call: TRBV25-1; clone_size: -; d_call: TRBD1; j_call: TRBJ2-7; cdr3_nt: TGTGCCAGCGGGACAGGGTCCTCCTACGAGCAGTACTTC; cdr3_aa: CASGTGSSYEQYF
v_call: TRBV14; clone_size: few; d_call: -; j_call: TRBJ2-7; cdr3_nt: TGTGCCAGCAGCCAAGTAGAAGCGTATTACGAGCAGTACTTC; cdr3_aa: CASSQVEAYYEQYF
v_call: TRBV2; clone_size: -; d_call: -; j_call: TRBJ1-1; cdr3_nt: TGTGCCAGCAGCTCAGCCCGGGGCACTGAAGCTTTCTTT; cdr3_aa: CASSSARGTEAFF
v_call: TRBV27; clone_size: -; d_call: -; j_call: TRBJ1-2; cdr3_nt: TGTGCCAGCAGTTTATCGGTAATGCACTTCGACTACACCTTC; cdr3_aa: CASSLSVMHFDYTF
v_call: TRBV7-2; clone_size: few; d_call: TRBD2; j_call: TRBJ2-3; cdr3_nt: TGTGCCAGCAGCTTAACCCTAGCGGGGGGGCGAGGGAGCCAGGGGCAGTATTTT; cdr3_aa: CASSLTLAGGRGSQGQYF
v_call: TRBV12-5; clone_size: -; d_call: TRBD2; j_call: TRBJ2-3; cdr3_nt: TGTGCTAGTGGTTTCGATGCCCAGGGGCTAGCGGGGGACCAAAGGCATACGCAGTATTTT; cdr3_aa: CASGFDAQGLAGDQRHTQYF
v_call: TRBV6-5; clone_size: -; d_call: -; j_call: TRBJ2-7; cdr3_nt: TGTGCCAGCAGTTACTCTCGCGGGGAGTTCTACGAGCAGTACTTC; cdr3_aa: CASSYSRGEFYEQYF
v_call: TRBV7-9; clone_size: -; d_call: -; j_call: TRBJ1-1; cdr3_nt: TGTGCCAGCACCCAACCGTACTTAACTGAAGCTTTCTTT; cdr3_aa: CASTQPYLTEAFF
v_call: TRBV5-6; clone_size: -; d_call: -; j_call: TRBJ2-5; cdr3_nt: TGTGCCAGCAGCCTAGGGGTAGAGACCCAGTACTTC; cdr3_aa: CASSLGVETQYF
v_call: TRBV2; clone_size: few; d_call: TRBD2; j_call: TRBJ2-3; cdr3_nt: TGTGCCAGCAGTGTACGACTAGCCGGAGATACGCAGTATTTT; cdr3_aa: CASSVRLAGDTQYF
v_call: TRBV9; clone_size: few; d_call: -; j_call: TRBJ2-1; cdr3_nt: TGTGCCAGCAGCTTAGGGCGTGAGCAGTTCTTC; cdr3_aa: CASSLGREQFF
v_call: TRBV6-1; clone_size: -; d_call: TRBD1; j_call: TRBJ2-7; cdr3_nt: TGTGCCAGCAGTGACCCGGGACAGGGGACGGCCTTGTGGGAGCAGTACTTC; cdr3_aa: CASSDPGQGTALWEQYF